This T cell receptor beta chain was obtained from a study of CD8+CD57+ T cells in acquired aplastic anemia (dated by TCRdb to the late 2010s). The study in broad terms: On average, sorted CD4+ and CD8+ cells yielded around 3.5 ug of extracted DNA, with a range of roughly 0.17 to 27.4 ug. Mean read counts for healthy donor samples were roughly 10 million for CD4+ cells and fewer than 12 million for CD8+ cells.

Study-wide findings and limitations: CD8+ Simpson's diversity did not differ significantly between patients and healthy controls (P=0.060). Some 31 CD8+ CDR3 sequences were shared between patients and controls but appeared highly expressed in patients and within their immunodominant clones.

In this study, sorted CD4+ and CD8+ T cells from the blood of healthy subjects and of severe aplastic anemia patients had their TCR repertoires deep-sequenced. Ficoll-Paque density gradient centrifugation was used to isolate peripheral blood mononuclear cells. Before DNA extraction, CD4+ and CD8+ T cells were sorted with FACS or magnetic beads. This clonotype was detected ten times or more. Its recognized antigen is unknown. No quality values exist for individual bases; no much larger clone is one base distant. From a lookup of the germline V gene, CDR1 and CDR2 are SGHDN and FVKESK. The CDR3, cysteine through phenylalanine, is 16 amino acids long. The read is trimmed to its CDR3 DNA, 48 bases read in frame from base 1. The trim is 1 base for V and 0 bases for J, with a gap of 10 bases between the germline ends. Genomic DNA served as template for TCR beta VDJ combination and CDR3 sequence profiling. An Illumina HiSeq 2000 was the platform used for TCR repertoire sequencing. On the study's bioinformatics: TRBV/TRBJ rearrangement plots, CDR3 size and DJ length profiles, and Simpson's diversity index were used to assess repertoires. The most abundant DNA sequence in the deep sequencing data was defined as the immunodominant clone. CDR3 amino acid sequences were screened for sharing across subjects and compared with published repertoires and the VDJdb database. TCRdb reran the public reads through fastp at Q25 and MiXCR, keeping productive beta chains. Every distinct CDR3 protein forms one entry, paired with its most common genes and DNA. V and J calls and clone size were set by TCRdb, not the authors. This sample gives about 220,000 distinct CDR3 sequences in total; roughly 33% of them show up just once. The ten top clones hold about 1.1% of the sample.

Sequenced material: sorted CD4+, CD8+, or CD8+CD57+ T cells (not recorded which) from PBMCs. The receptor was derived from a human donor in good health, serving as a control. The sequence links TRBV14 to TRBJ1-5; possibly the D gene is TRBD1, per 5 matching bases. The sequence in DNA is TGTGCCAGCAGCCAAGGGGGACCAAATAGCAATCAGCCCCAGCATTTT. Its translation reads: CASSQGGPNSNQPQHF.